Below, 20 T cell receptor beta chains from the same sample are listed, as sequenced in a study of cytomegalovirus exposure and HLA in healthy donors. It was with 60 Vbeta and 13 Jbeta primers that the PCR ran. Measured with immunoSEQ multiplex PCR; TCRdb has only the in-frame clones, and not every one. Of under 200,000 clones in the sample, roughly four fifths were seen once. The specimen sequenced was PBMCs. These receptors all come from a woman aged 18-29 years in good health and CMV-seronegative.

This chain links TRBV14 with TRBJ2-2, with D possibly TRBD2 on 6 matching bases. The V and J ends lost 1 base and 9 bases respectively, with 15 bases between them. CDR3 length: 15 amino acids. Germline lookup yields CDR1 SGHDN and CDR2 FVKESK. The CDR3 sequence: CASSQGRGIVRELFF. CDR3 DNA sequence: TGTGCCAGCAGCCAAGGTCGCGGGATTGTCAGGGAGCTGTTTTTT.

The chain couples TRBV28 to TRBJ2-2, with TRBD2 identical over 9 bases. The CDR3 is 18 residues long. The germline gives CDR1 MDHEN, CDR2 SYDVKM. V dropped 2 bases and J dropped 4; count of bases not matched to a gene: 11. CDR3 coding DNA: TGTGCCAGCAGTTTAATCCCTAGCGGGAAGGAGGCCACCGGGGAGCTGTTTTTT. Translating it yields CASSLIPSGKEATGELFF.

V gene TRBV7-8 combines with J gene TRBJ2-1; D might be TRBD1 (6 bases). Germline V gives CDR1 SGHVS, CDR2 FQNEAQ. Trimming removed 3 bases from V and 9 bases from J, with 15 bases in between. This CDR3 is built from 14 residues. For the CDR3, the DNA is TGTGCCAGCAGCTTCCAGGCAGGGGTTGGTGAGCAGTTCTTC. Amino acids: CASSFQAGVGEQFF.

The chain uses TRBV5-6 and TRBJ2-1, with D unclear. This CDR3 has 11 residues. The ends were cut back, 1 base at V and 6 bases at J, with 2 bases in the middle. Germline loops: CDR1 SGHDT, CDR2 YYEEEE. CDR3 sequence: CASSLRNEQFF. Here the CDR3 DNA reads TGTGCCAGCAGCTTGCGCAATGAGCAGTTCTTC.

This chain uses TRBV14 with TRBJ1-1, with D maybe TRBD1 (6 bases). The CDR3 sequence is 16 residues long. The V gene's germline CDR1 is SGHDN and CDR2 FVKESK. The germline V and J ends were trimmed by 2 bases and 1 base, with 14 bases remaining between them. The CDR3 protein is CASSQQGRVRNTEAFF. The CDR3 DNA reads TGTGCCAGCAGCCAACAGGGGCGGGTACGGAACACTGAAGCTTTCTTT. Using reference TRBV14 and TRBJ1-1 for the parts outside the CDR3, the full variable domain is EAGVTQFPSHSVIEKGQTVTLRCDPISGHDNLYWYRRVMGKEIKFLLHFVKESKQDESGMPNNRFLAERTGGTYSTLKVQPAELEDSGVYFCASSQQGRVRNTEAFFGQGTRLTVV.

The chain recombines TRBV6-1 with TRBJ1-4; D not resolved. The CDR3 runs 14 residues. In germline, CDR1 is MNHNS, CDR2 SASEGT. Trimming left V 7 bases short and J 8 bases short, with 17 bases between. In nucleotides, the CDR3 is TGTGCCAGCACCCCCGCTCAGCCAGGCGAAAAACTGTTTTTT. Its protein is CASTPAQPGEKLFF.

DNA for the CDR3: TGTGCCAGCAGCTTGGGTCTAGCGCAAGAGACCCAGTACTTC. Its protein is CASSLGLAQETQYF. This chain uses TRBV5-4 with TRBJ2-5; D possibly corresponds to TRBD2 (6 bases). The length of the CDR3 is 14 residues. Germline CDR1 and CDR2: SGHNT and YYREEE (reference sequence). V dropped 0 bases and J dropped 2 bases, with 8 bases sitting between them.

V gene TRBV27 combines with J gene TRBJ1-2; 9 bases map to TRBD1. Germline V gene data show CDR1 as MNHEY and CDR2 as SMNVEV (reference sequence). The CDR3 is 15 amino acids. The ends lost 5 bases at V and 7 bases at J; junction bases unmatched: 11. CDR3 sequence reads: CASSAYRGRPSGYTF. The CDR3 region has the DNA TGTGCCAGCAGTGCCTACAGGGGGCGACCGTCTGGCTACACCTTC.

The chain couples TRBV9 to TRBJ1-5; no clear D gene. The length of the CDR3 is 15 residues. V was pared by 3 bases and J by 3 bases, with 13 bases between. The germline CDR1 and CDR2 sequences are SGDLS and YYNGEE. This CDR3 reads CASSARVGANQPQHF. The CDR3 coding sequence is TGTGCCAGCAGCGCTAGGGTGGGAGCCAATCAGCCCCAGCATTTT.

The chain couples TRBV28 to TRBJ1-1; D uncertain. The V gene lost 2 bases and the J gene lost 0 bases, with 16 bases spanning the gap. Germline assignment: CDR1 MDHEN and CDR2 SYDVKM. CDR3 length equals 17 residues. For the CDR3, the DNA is TGTGCCAGCAGTTTAAAAAGGTCCAGGAGGATGAACACTGAAGCTTTCTTT. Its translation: CASSLKRSRRMNTEAFF. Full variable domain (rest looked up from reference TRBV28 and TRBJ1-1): DVKVTQSSRYLVKRTGEKVFLECVQDMDHENMFWYRQDPGLGLRLIYFSYDVKMKEKGDIPEGYSVSREKKERFSLILESASTNQTSMYLCASSLKRSRRMNTEAFFGQGTRLTVV.

The CDR3 protein is CASSFPLGTRPGRGDEQYF. CDR3 DNA sequence: TGTGCCAGCAGCTTCCCCCTCGGAACACGGCCCGGGAGGGGGGACGAGCAGTACTTC. The chain links TRBV11-2 to TRBJ2-7; 8 bases line up with TRBD2. This CDR3 has 19 amino acids. Germline trimming cut 3 bases from V and 5 bases from J; bases unmatched to any gene: 21. Germline CDR1 reads SGHAT; CDR2 reads FQNNGV.

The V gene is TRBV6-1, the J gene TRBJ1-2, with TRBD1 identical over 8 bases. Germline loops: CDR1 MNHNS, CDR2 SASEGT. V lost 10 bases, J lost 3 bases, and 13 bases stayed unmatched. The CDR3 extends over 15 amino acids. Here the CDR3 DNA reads TGTGCCACCTCGATGGAGACAGGGGTTGACTATGGCTACACCTTC. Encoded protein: CATSMETGVDYGYTF.

The DNA for the CDR3 is TGCGCCAGCAGCTTGGATTTGTCAGAACAAGAGACCCAGTACTTC. Amino acids: CASSLDLSEQETQYF. The chain joins TRBV5-1 to TRBJ2-5; D is ambiguous. Germline-derived CDR1 and CDR2 are SGHRS and YFSETQ. The CDR3 extends over 15 amino acids. The germline V and J ends were trimmed by 0 bases and 2 bases, with 11 bases remaining between them.

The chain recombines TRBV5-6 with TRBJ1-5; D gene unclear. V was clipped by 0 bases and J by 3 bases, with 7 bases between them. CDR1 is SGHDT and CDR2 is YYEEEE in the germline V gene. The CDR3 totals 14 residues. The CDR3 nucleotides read TGTGCCAGCAGCTTGGGTTATTTCAATCAGCCCCAGCATTTT. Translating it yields CASSLGYFNQPQHF.

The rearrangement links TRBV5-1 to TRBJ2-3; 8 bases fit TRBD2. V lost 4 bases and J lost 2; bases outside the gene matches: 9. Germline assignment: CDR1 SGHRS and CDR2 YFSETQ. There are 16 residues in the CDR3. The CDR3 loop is CASSPSGGEPTDTQYF. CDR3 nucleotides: TGCGCCAGCAGCCCGAGCGGGGGCGAGCCCACAGATACGCAGTATTTT.

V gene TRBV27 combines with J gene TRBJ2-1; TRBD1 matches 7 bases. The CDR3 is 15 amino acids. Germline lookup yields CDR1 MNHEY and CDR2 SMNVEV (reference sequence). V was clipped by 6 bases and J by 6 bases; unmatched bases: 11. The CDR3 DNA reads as TGTGCCAGCAGAAAGCCGGGACAGTCTTTCAATGAGCAGTTCTTC. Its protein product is CASRKPGQSFNEQFF.

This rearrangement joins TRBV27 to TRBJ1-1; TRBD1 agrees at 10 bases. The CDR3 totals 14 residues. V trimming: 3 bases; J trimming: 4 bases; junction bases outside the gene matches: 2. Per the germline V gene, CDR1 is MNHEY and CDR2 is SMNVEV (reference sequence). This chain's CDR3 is CASSFRDRGTEAFF. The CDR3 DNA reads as TGTGCCAGCAGTTTTAGGGACAGGGGCACTGAAGCTTTCTTT.

CDR3 DNA sequence: TGTGCTAGTGGTTCAGACATACTGGCGACCCAGTACTTC. Translated, it gives CASGSDILATQYF. This chain uses TRBV12-5 with TRBJ2-5; unclear D gene. Trimming cost V 4 bases and J 7 bases, with 13 bases left between them. Germline V gene lookup returns CDR1 LGHNT and CDR2 FRNRAP. This CDR3 is built from 13 residues.

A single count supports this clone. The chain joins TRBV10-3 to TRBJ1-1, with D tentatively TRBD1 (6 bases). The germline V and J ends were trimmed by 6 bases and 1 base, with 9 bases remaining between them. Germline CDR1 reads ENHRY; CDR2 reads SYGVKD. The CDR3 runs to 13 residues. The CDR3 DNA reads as TGTGCCATCAGATGGACAGAGAACACTGAAGCTTTCTTT. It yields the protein CAIRWTENTEAFF.

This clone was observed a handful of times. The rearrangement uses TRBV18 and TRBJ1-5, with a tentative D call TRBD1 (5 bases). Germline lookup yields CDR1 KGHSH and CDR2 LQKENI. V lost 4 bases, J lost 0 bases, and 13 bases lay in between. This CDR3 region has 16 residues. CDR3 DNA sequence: TGTGCCAGCTCACTCAGACAGAGCGATAGCAATCAGCCCCAGCATTTT. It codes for CASSLRQSDSNQPQHF. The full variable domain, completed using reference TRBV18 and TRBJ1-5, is NAGVMQNPRHLVRRRGQEARLRCSPMKGHSHVYWYRQLPEEGLKFMVYLQKENIIDESGMPKERFSAEFPKEGPSILRIQQVVRGDSAAYFCASSLRQSDSNQPQHFGDGTRLSIL.